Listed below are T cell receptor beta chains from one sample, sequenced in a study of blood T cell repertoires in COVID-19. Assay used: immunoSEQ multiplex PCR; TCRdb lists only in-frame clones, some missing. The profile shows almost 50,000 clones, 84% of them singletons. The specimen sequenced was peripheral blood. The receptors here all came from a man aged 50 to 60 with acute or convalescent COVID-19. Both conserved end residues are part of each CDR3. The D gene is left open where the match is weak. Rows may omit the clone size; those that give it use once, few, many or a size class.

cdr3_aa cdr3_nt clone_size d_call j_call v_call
CASRYRQEYYGYTF TGTGCCAGCAGATACCGACAGGAGTACTATGGCTACACCTTC . . TRBJ1-2 TRBV28
CASSPTTGSSHEQYF TGTGCCAGCAGCCCGACTACAGGGAGTAGCCACGAGCAGTACTTC once . TRBJ2-7 TRBV6-5
CASSPQGGGNEQFF TGTGCCAGCTCACCCCAGGGAGGGGGGAATGAGCAGTTCTTC . . TRBJ2-1 TRBV18
CASQRQRDSGYGYTF TGTGCCAGTCAACGCCAGAGGGACAGCGGCTATGGCTACACCTTC . TRBD1 TRBJ1-2 TRBV19
CASSPIGTNGNTIYF TGTGCCAGCAGCCCGATCGGGACAAACGGAAACACCATATATTTT . . TRBJ1-3 TRBV14
CASAYAGARTDTQYF TGCGCCAGCGCGTACGCGGGGGCCCGCACAGATACGCAGTATTTT . . TRBJ2-3 TRBV5-1
CASRRRDSSNQPQHF TGTGCCAGCCGACGACGGGACAGCAGCAATCAGCCCCAGCATTTT . TRBD1 TRBJ1-5 TRBV28
CAIRTSGTGELFF TGTGCCATAAGGACTAGCGGGACCGGGGAGCTGTTTTTT . TRBD2 TRBJ2-2 TRBV2
CASSQGRVGTATDTQYF TGTGCCAGCAGCCAAGGTAGGGTAGGGACAGCCACAGATACGCAGTATTTT . TRBD1 TRBJ2-3 TRBV4-2
CASSPDRVGGNTIYF TGTGCCAGCTCACCGGACAGGGTAGGAGGAAACACCATATATTTT . TRBD1 TRBJ1-3 TRBV18
CASSRPRLVELFF TGTGCCAGCAGCCGGCCCAGGCTTGTGGAGCTGTTTTTT . . TRBJ2-2 TRBV14
CASSLEQGYSPLHF TGTGCCAGCAGCTTAGAACAGGGATATTCACCCCTCCACTTT . . TRBJ1-6 TRBV7-9
CASSLRETLGNQPQHF TGTGCCAGCAGCTTACGGGAGACCCTAGGGAATCAGCCCCAGCATTTT few . TRBJ1-5 TRBV7-8
CASSPRAGRERSKTQYF TGTGCCAGCAGTCCTCGGGCAGGGAGGGAACGGAGTAAGACCCAGTACTTC . TRBD2 TRBJ2-5 TRBV27
CASSQAGGRETQYF TGCGCCAGCAGCCAAGCAGGGGGCCGGGAGACCCAGTACTTC . TRBD1 TRBJ2-5 TRBV4-3
CASSQDTTVANYGYTF TGCGCCAGCAGCCAAGATACGACAGTAGCTAACTATGGCTACACCTTC . . TRBJ1-2 TRBV4-3
CASSQPTGQVYEKLFF TGCGCCAGCAGCCAACCCACGGGACAGGTCTACGAAAAACTGTTTTTT . TRBD1 TRBJ1-4 TRBV5-1
CASSESQGGETQYF TGCGCCAGCAGTGAGTCTCAGGGAGGTGAGACCCAGTACTTC few . TRBJ2-5 TRBV10-1
CASSISGTNQETQYF TGTGCCAGCAGTATTAGCGGCACTAACCAAGAGACCCAGTACTTC . . TRBJ2-5 TRBV28